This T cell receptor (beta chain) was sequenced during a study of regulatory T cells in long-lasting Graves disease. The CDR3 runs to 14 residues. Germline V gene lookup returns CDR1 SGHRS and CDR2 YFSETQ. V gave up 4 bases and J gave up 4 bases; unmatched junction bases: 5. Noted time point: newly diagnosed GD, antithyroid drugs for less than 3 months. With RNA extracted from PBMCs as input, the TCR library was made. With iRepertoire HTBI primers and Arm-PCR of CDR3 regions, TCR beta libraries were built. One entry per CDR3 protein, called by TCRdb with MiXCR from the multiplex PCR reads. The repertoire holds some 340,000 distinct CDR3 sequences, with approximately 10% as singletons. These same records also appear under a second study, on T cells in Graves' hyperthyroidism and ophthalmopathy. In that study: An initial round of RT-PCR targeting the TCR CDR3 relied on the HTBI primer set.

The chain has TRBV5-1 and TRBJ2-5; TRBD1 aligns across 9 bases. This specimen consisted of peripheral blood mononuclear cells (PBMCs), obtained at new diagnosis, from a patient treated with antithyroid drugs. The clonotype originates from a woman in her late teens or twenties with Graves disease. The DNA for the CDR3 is TGCGCCAGCAGCCCGGAGGACAGGGGAGAGACCCAGTACTTC. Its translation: CASSPEDRGETQYF.